This record looks at one T cell receptor (beta chain) sequence and its context. Its antigen remains unidentified. At the time of sampling, donors were nominally healthy, though unrecorded immune exposures were likely. Trimming pared 3 bases from V and 3 bases from J, leaving 8 bases between. CDR3 length equals 13 residues. Germline CDR1 MNHEY, CDR2 SMNVEV (reference sequence). A multiplex PCR was run with 60 Vbeta primers and 13 Jbeta primers. Sequencing used immunoSEQ multiplex PCR; TCRdb keeps in-frame clones, though not all of them. Of roughly 170,000 clones in the sample, 80% were seen once. These data come from a study of cytomegalovirus exposure and HLA in healthy donors. General study results and limits: Later analysis placed DRB1 highest and HLA-C lowest in TCR association rates, which differed by HLA locus.

This sequence joins TRBV27 and TRBJ1-2; D gene ambiguous. The TCR originated in a man under 40 in good health and CMV-seropositive. Sequenced sample: PBMCs. CDR3 in amino acids: CASSFEPYYGYTF. CDR3 nucleotide sequence: TGTGCCAGCAGTTTTGAGCCCTACTATGGCTACACCTTC.